These 21 T cell receptor beta chains share one sample of origin, sequenced in a study of blood T cell repertoires in COVID-19. Sequencing used immunoSEQ multiplex PCR; TCRdb keeps in-frame clones, though not all of them. The table includes under 300,000 clones, about 86% detected once. Sequencing input: peripheral blood. The receptor set was obtained from a woman aged 60-75 years with active or convalescent COVID-19.

The chain joins TRBV6-5 to TRBJ1-2, with a tentative D call TRBD1 (6 bases). The V end lost 8 bases, the J end lost 5 bases, and 9 bases lay between the germline ends. The V gene's germline CDR1 is MNHEY and CDR2 SVGAGI. The CDR3 sequence is 11 residues long. The DNA for the CDR3 is TGTGCCAGCGCAAGGGGGTATGGCTACACCTTC. Its protein is CASARGYGYTF.

The chain employs TRBV7-8 and TRBJ2-3; the match to TRBD2 covers 8 bases. The CDR3 totals 16 residues. The J segment lost 2 bases and the V segment lost 0 bases, leaving 4 bases of the junction unmatched. Germline V gene sequence: CDR1 SGHVS, CDR2 FQNEAQ. The CDR3 loop reads CASSLAGTRLTDTQYF. The CDR3 coding sequence is TGTGCCAGCAGCTTAGCCGGGACTAGGCTCACAGATACGCAGTATTTT.

The chain is built from TRBV3-1 (or the pseudogene TRBV3-2) and TRBJ1-2, with D perhaps TRBD1 (6 bases). This CDR3 region has 15 residues. Looked up from germline, CDR1 is LGHDT and CDR2 is YNNKEL (reference sequence). The germline V and J ends were trimmed by 0 bases and 8 bases, with 16 bases remaining between them. CDR3 loop: CASSQDMAGARGYTF. The CDR3 DNA sequence: TGTGCCAGCAGCCAAGATATGGCAGGGGCTCGAGGCTACACCTTC.

The chain has TRBV3-1 (or the pseudogene TRBV3-2) and TRBJ2-5, with 14 bases lining up with TRBD2. CDR1 is LGHDT and CDR2 is YNNKEL in the germline V gene (reference sequence). The CDR3 has 16 amino acids. V lost 4 bases to trimming and J lost 2 bases; unmatched junction nucleotides: 3. Here the CDR3 reads CASSLGTSGGQETQYF. The CDR3 region has the DNA TGTGCCAGCAGCCTCGGGACTAGCGGGGGACAAGAGACCCAGTACTTC.

The V and J genes are TRBV9 and TRBJ2-5; TRBD1 is a possible D gene (6 bases). The V gene's germline CDR1 is SGDLS and CDR2 YYNGEE. The CDR3 is made up of 14 amino acids. The V gene lost 7 bases and the J gene lost 1 base, with 14 bases spanning the gap. This CDR3 reads CASAHTGSQETQYF. Here the CDR3 DNA reads TGTGCCAGCGCACATACAGGGTCCCAAGAGACCCAGTACTTC.

The rearrangement joins TRBV7-2 to TRBJ2-4, with 14 bases aligning to TRBD2. After removal of 2 bases from V and 0 bases from J, the junction contained 3 bases not matched to a gene. This CDR3 is built from 18 residues. Per the germline V gene, CDR1 is SGHTA and CDR2 is FQGNSA. In DNA, the CDR3 is TGTGCCAGCAGCTTAAGCGGGACTAGCGGGGGAGCCAAAAACATTCAGTACTTC. Protein: CASSLSGTSGGAKNIQYF.

The gene calls are TRBV3-1 (or the pseudogene TRBV3-2) and TRBJ1-5, with D hard to call. The CDR3 is 14 residues long. The germline V gene encodes CDR1 LGHDT and CDR2 YNNKEL (reference sequence). V was shortened by 0 bases and J by 2 bases, with 5 bases between the two germline ends. The CDR3 nucleotides read TGTGCCAGCAGCCAAGATGCGGGCAATCAGCCCCAGCATTTT. Its protein product is CASSQDAGNQPQHF.

This clone occurred a few times. This sequence joins TRBV29-1 and TRBJ1-2, with 8 nucleotides matching TRBD1. CDR3 length equals 15 residues. From germline, CDR1 is SQVTM and CDR2 ANQGSEA. Germline trimming cut 1 base from V and 1 base from J; bases unmatched to any gene: 5. The CDR3 region has the DNA TGCAGCGTTGAAGCAGGGGGCGTATTTAACTATGGCTACACCTTC. This codes for CSVEAGGVFNYGYTF. The full variable domain, its missing parts supplied by reference TRBV29-1 and TRBJ1-2, is SAVISQKPSRDICQRGTSLTIQCQVDSQVTMMFWYRQQPGQSLTLIATANQGSEATYESGFVIDKFPISRPNLTFSTLTVSNMSPEDSSIYLCSVEAGGVFNYGYTFGSGTRLTVV.

The chain has TRBV7-2 and TRBJ1-2; 8 bases map to TRBD1. V lost 1 base, J lost 4 bases, and 11 bases stayed unmatched. CDR1 and CDR2 (germline): SGHTA, FQGNSA. The CDR3 length is 17 residues. CDR3 nucleotide sequence: TGTGCCAGCAGCTTAGAGTTTGTGTCAGGGGGCGCCTATGGCTACACCTTC. Translating it yields CASSLEFVSGGAYGYTF.

The chain has TRBV7-6 and TRBJ2-2; TRBD2 agrees at 11 bases. Germline values: CDR1 SGHVS, CDR2 FNYEAQ. CDR3 length equals 16 residues. V was clipped by 2 bases and J by 7 bases; unmatched bases: 6. The CDR3 DNA reads TGTGCCAGCAGCTTAAATAGCGGGGGGGCGAACGGGGAGCTGTTTTTT. This gives the protein CASSLNSGGANGELFF.

The CDR3 spells CASSPPLAGGQETQYF. CDR3 DNA: TGTGCCAGCTCACCACCCCTAGCGGGGGGGCAAGAGACCCAGTACTTC. The rearrangement joins TRBV18 to TRBJ2-5, with TRBD2 matching 12 bases. The trim removed 0 bases at V and 2 bases at J, leaving 1 base unmatched. The CDR3 contains 16 residues. From germline, CDR1 is KGHSH and CDR2 LQKENI.

In its sample, this clone was seen once. The chain carries TRBV4-3 and TRBJ1-4, with 7 bases fitting TRBD1. Per germline, CDR1 LGHNA and CDR2 YSLEER. The CDR3 has 15 residues. Trimming took 3 bases from V and 5 from J; bases not matched to a gene: 6. This CDR3 reads CASSHTGEGNEKLFF. CDR3 nucleotide sequence: TGCGCCAGCAGCCATACAGGGGAAGGGAATGAAAAACTGTTTTTT.

The chain joins TRBV5-1 to TRBJ2-5; tentative D call: TRBD1 (6 bases). Per germline, CDR1 SGHRS and CDR2 YFSETQ. The CDR3 covers 14 residues. Trimming took off 4 bases at V and 4 bases at J, with 14 bases between the two ends. CDR3 amino acids: CASSPQGTGETQYF. DNA of the CDR3: TGCGCCAGCAGCCCCCAGGGGACGGGAGAGACCCAGTACTTC.

The chain links TRBV5-1 to TRBJ1-1, with a tentative D call TRBD1 (6 bases). V was shortened by 4 bases and J by 5 bases, with 15 bases between the two germline ends. In germline, CDR1 is SGHRS, CDR2 YFSETQ. The CDR3 totals 14 residues. In nucleotides, the CDR3 is TGCGCCAGCAGCATTACAGGGTTTACGACTGAAGCTTTCTTT. The encoded protein is CASSITGFTTEAFF. The complete variable domain, with remaining parts taken from reference TRBV5-1 and TRBJ1-1, reads KAGVTQTPRYLIKTRGQQVTLSCSPISGHRSVSWYQQTPGQGLQFLFEYFSETQRNKGNFPGRFSGRQFSNSRSEMNVSTLELGDSALYLCASSITGFTTEAFFGQGTRLTVV.

This rearrangement joins TRBV7-8 to TRBJ1-4; 7 positions agree with TRBD1. Per the germline V gene, CDR1 is SGHVS and CDR2 is FQNEAQ. With V trimmed by 8 bases and J by 7 bases, 10 bases remained unmatched. The CDR3 is 14 amino acids. CDR3 region: CASGRQGRSEKLFF. CDR3 sequence (DNA): TGTGCCAGCGGGAGACAGGGTCGGAGTGAAAAACTGTTTTTT.

The chain recombines TRBV9 with TRBJ1-3; 9 bases are shared with TRBD1. With 2 bases clipped from V and 0 bases from J, the junction kept 9 bases outside the gene matches. CDR3 length: 18 residues. The V gene's germline CDR1 is SGDLS and CDR2 YYNGEE. The DNA of the CDR3 is TGTGCCAGCAGCGTCGTCCCGGGACAGGGAAACTCTGGAAACACCATATATTTT. Its translation is CASSVVPGQGNSGNTIYF.

The chain employs TRBV9 and TRBJ1-2; 9 nucleotides match TRBD1. This CDR3 comprises 15 residues. Germline CDR1 SGDLS, CDR2 YYNGEE. V was pared by 0 bases and J by 1 base, with 1 base of the junction left unmatched. As DNA, the CDR3 is TGTGCCAGCAGCGTAGGGACAGGGGTTAACTATGGCTACACCTTC. It yields the protein CASSVGTGVNYGYTF.

The CDR3 spells CASSYSVQGNSPLHF. DNA for the CDR3: TGTGCCAGCAGTTACTCGGTACAGGGAAATTCACCCCTCCACTTT. The chain employs TRBV6-2 or TRBV6-3 and TRBJ1-6, with a possible D match to TRBD1 (6 bases). The V end was cut by 0 bases, the J end by 7 bases, with 10 bases between. Germline CDR1 is MNHEY and CDR2 is SVGEGT. The CDR3 is 15 amino acids.

The count of this clone is one. The chain uses TRBV5-4 and TRBJ1-3; D unresolved. The V and J ends lost 1 base and 4 bases respectively, with 9 bases between them. Germline CDR1 reads SGHNT; CDR2 reads YYREEE (reference sequence). CDR3 length: 14 residues. The CDR3 reads CASSLLAEGNTIYF. Written as DNA, the CDR3 is TGTGCCAGCAGCTTGTTGGCAGAAGGAAACACCATATATTTT.

The chain joins TRBV4-2 to TRBJ2-1; 9 bases match TRBD2. After removal of 0 bases from V and 0 bases from J, the junction contained 6 bases not matched to a gene. The V gene's germline CDR1 is LGHNA and CDR2 YNFKEQ. This CDR3 contains 18 residues. Here the CDR3 reads CASSQDIAGDSSYNEQFF. The CDR3 bases are TGTGCCAGCAGCCAAGATATAGCGGGGGATAGCTCCTACAATGAGCAGTTCTTC.

J is TRBJ1-1 and V is TRBV19; possibly TRBD1 for D (6 bases). The CDR3 contains 17 residues. CDR1 is LNHDA, CDR2 SQIVND, per germline (reference sequence). Trimming pared 3 bases from V and 3 bases from J, leaving 20 bases between. DNA for the CDR3: TGTGCCAGTAGTATCAGGATTGCGGGGGGCACGGACACTGAAGCTTTCTTT. This codes for CASSIRIAGGTDTEAFF.